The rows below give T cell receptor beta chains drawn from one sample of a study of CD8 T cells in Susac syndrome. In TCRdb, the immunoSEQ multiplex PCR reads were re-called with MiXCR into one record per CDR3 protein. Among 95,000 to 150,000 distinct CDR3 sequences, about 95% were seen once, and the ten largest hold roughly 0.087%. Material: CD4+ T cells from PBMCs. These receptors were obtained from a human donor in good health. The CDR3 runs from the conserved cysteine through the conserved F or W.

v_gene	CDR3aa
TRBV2	CASSADQNTEAFF
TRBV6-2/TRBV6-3	CASRTRQRLYEQYF
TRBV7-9	CASRDSGGYNEQFF
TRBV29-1	CTCRQASMNTEAFF
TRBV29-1	CSVGPTDNEQFF
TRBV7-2	CASSENYGYTF
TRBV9	CASASTSGRHEQYF
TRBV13	CASSSPLRDRVNNEQFF
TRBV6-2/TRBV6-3	CASSYVRGRGNEQFF
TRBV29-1	CSVGTGVGVDTGELFF
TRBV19	CASSFGPQGGGNTIYF
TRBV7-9	CASSLARQNYGYTF
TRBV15	CATSRAGRGSSFITGELFF
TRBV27	CASSRRDRGWGYTF
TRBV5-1	CASSRDLSSYEQYF
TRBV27	CASSPYRGGQPQHF
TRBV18	CASSPTGDGNQPQHF
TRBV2	CASSKDRENQPQHF
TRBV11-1	CASSSDRLAGGPLSSYEQYF
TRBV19	CASSASIGRSEAFF
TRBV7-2	CASSLVPQGGNGYTF
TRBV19	CASSIVLAGTDTQYF
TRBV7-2	CASSFAGGAGNTIYF
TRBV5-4	CASSLHKQGGNTIYF
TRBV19	CASTHIGRGANTEAFF
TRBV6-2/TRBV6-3	CASTKATSYNEQFF
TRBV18	CASSPGQGMGEQYF
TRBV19	CASSFKGRNEQFF